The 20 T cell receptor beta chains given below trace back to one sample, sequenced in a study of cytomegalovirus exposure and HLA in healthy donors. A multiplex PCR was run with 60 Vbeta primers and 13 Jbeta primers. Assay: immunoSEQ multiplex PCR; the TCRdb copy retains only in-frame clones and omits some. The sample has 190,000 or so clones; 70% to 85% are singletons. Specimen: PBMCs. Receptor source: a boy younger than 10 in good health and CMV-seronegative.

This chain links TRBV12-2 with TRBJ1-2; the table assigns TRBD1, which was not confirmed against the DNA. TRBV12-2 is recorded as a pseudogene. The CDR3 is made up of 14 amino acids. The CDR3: CASRLREQTLCYTF. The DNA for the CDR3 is TGTGCAAGTCGCTTAAGAGAACAGACCCTCTGCTACACCTTC.

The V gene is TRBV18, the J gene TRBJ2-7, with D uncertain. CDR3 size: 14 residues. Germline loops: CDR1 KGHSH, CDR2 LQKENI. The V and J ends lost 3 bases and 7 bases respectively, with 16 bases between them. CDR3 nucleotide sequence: TGTGCCAGCTCACCCCGGCACCCCGACGGGGAGCAGTACTTC. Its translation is CASSPRHPDGEQYF.

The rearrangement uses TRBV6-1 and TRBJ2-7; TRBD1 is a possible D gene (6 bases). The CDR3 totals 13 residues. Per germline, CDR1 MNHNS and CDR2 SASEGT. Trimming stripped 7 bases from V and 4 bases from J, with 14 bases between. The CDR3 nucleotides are TGTGCCAGCACCACAGGGACGGTGTACGAGCAGTACTTC. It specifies CASTTGTVYEQYF.

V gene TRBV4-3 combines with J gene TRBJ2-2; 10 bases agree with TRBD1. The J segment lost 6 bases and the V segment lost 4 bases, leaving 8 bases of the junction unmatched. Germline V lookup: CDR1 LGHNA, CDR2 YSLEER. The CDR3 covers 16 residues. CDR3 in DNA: TGCGCCAGCAGCCTAAGGACAGGGGGGTTCTCCGGGGAGCTGTTTTTT. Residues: CASSLRTGGFSGELFF.

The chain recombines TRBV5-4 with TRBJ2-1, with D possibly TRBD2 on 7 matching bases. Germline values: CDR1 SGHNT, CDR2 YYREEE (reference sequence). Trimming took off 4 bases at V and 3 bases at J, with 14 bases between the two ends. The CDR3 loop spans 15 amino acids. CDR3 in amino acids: CASSLGGGVYNEQFF. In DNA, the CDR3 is TGTGCCAGCAGCCTCGGAGGGGGGGTCTACAATGAGCAGTTCTTC.

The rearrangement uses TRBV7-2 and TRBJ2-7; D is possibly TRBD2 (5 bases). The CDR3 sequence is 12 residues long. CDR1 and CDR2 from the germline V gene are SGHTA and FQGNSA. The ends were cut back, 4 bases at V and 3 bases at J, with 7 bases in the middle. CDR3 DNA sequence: TGTGCCAGCAGCTCCGACTACTACGAGCAGTACTTC. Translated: CASSSDYYEQYF.

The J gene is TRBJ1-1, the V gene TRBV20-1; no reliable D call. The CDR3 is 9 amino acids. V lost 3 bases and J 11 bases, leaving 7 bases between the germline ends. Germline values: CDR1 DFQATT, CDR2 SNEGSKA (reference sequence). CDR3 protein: CSASPGAFF. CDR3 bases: TGCAGTGCTAGTCCGGGGGCTTTCTTT.

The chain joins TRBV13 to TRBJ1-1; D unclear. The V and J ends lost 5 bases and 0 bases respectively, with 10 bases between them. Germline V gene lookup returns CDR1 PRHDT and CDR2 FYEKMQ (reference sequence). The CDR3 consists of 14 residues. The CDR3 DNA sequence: TGTGCCAGCAGCCTAAGAGTCATGAACACTGAAGCTTTCTTT. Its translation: CASSLRVMNTEAFF.

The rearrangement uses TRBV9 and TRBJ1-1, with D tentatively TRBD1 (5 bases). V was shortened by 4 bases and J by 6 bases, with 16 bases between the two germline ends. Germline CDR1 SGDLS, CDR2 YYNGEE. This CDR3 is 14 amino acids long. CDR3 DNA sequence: TGTGCCAGCAGCCCTCCGGTCTTAGGGGCTGAAGCTTTCTTT. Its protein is CASSPPVLGAEAFF.

CDR3 sequence: CASSDSYYGYTF. The CDR3 DNA is TGTGCCAGCTCCGACAGTTACTATGGCTACACCTTC. V is TRBV9 and J is TRBJ1-2; tentative D call: TRBD1 (5 bases). The germline V and J ends were trimmed by 7 bases and 3 bases, with 10 bases remaining between them. CDR1 and CDR2 from the germline V gene are SGDLS and YYNGEE. The CDR3 length is 12 residues.

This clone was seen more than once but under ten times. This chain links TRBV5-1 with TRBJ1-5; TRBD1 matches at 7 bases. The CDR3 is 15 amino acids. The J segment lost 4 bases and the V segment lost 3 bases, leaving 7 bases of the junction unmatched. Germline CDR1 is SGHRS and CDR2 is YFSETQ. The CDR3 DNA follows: TGCGCCAGCAGCTGGACGGGACAGAAGAATCAGCCCCAGCATTTT. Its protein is CASSWTGQKNQPQHF.

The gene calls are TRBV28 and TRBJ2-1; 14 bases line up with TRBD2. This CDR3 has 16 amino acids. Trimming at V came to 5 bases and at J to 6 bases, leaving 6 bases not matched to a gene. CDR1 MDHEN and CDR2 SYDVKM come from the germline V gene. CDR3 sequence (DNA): TGTGCCAGCAGTGACCCGGGGACTAGCGGGGGCAATGAGCAGTTCTTC. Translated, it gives CASSDPGTSGGNEQFF.

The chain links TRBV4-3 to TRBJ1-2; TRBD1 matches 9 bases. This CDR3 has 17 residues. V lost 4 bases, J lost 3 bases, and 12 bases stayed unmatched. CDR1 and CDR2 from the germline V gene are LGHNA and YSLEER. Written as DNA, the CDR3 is TGCGCCAGCAGCCCGACCGAATTACAGGGGGCGGACTATGGCTACACCTTC. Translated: CASSPTELQGADYGYTF.

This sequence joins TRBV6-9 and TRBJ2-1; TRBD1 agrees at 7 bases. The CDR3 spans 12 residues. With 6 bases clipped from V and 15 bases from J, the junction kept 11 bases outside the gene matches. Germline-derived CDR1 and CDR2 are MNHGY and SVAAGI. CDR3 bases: TGTGCCAGCAGGTATATCGACAGGGCTATGTTCTTC. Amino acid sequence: CASRYIDRAMFF.

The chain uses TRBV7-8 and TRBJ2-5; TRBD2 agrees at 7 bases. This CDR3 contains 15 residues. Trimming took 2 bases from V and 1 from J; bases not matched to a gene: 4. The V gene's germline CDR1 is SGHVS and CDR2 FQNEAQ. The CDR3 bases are TGTGCCAGCAGCTTAAGGCCTAGCGGCCAAGAGACCCAGTACTTC. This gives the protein CASSLRPSGQETQYF.

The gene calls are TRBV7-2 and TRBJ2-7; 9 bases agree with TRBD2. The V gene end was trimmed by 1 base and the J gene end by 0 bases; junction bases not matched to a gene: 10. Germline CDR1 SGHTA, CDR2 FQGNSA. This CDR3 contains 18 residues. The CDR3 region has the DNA TGTGCCAGCAGCTTAGGCCCAGCGGGGGGACCCGGCTCCTACGAGCAGTACTTC. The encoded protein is CASSLGPAGGPGSYEQYF.

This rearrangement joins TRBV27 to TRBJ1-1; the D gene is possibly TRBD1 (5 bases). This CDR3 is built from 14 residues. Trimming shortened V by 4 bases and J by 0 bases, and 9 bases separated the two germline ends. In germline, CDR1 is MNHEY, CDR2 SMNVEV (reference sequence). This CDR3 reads CASSSGFVNTEAFF. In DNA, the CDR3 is TGTGCCAGCAGTTCAGGGTTTGTGAACACTGAAGCTTTCTTT.

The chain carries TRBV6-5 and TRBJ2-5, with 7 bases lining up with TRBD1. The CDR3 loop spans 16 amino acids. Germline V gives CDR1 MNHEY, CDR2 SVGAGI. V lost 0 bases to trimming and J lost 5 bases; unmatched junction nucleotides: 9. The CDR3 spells CASSYSGTVLGETQYF. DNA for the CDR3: TGTGCCAGCAGTTACTCGGGGACAGTTCTGGGGGAGACCCAGTACTTC.

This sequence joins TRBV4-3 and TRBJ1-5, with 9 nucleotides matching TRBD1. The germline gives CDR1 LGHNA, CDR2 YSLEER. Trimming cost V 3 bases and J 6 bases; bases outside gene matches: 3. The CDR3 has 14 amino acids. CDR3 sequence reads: CASSQDRGVQPQHF. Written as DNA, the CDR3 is TGCGCCAGCAGCCAGGACAGGGGTGTTCAGCCCCAGCATTTT.

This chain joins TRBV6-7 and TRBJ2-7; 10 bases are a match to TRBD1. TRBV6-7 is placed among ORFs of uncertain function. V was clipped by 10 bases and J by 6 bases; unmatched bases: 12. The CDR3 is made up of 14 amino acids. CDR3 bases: TGTGCCAACCCCAGTCCGGGACAGGGGTTCGAGCAGTACTTC. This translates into CANPSPGQGFEQYF.